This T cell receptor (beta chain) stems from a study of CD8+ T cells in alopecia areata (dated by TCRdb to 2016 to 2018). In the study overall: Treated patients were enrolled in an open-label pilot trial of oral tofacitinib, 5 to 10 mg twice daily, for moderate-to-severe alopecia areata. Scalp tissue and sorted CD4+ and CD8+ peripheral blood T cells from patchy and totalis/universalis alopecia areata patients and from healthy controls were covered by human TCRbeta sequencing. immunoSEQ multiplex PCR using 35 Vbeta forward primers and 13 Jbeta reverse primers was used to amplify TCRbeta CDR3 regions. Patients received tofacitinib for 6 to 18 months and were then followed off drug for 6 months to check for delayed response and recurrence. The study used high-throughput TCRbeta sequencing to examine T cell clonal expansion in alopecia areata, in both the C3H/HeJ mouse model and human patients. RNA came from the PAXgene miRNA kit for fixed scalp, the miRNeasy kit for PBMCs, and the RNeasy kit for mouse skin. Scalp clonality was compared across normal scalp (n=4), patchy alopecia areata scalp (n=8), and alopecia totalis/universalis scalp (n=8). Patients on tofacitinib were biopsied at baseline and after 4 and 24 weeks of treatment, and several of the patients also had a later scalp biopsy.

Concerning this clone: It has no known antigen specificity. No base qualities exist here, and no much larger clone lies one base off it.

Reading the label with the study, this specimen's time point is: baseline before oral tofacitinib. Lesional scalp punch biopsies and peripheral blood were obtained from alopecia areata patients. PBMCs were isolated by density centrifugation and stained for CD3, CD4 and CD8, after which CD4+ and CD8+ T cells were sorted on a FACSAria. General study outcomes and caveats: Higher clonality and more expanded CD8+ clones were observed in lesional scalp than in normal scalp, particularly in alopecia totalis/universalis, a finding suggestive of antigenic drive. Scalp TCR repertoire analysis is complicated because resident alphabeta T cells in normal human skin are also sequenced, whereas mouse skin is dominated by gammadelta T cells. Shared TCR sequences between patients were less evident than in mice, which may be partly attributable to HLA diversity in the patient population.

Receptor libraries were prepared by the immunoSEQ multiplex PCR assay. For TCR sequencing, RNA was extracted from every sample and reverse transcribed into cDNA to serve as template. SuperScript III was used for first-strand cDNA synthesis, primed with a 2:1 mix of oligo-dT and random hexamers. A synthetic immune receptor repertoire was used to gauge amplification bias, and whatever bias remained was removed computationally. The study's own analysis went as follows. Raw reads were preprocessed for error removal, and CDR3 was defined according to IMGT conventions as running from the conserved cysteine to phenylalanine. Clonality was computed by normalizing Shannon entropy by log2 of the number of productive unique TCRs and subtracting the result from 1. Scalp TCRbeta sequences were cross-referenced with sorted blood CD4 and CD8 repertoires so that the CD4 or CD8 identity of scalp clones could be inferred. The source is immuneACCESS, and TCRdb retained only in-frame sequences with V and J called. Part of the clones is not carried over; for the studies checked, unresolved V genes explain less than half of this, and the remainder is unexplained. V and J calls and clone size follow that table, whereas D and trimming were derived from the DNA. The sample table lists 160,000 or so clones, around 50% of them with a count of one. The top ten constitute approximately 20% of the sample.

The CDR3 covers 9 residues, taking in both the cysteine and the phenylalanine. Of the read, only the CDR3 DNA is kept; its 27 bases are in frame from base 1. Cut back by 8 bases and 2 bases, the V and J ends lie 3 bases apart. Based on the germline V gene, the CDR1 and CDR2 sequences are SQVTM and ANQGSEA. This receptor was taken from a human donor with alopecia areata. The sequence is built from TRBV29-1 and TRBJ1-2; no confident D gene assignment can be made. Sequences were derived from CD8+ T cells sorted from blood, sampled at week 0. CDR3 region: CSTNYGYTF. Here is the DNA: TGCAGCACAAACTATGGCTACACCTTC.